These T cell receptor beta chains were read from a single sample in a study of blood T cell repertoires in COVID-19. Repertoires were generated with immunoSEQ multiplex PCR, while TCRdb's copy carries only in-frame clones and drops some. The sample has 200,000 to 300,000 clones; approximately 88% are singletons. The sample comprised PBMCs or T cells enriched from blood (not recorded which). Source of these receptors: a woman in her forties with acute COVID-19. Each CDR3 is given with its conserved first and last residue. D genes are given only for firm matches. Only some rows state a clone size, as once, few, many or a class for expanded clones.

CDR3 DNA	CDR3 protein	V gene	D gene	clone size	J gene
TGTGCCAGCAGCTCTCGGACAGCCAGCACAGATACGCAGTATTTT	CASSSRTASTDTQYF	TRBV11-3	NA	once	TRBJ2-3
TGTGCCAGCAGCCGCCCTCAGGGGGCCTATGAGCAGTTCTTC	CASSRPQGAYEQFF	TRBV11-2	TRBD1	once	TRBJ2-1
TGTGCCAGCAGCTTAGGGACGACAGGGGTACACTATGGCTACACCTTC	CASSLGTTGVHYGYTF	TRBV11-3	TRBD1	NA	TRBJ1-2
TGTGCCAGCAGCCTTACGGCGGGTCTCACAAGAGACTTCTACACCTTC	CASSLTAGLTRDFYTF	TRBV14	NA	NA	TRBJ1-2
TGTGCCAGTAGTATTAGGGGAGGGATGAACACTGAAGCTTTCTTT	CASSIRGGMNTEAFF	TRBV19	NA	NA	TRBJ1-1
TGTGCCACCAGTGACCGGACTAGCGGGGGGCGGGATACGCAGTATTTT	CATSDRTSGGRDTQYF	TRBV24-1	TRBD2	NA	TRBJ2-3
TGTGCCAGCAGCCCAACCGGGACAAACTACGAGCAGTACTTC	CASSPTGTNYEQYF	TRBV6-5	NA	NA	TRBJ2-7
TGCGCCAGCAGCTTGGGACTAGCGGGAGGGCCTATTGGAGATACGCAGTATTTT	CASSLGLAGGPIGDTQYF	TRBV5-1	TRBD2	NA	TRBJ2-3
TGTGCCAGCAGCCGCGGGGAACATCAGCCCCAGCATTTT	CASSRGEHQPQHF	TRBV5-4	NA	NA	TRBJ1-5
TGTGCCAGCAGCTCAGTCGTATCCTCAGGCTACACCTTC	CASSSVVSSGYTF	TRBV14	NA	NA	TRBJ1-2
TGTGCCAGCGGGACACCGAACACCGGGGAGCTGTTTTTT	CASGTPNTGELFF	TRBV5-4	NA	NA	TRBJ2-2
TGTGCCAGCAGCGATAAGACAAGGTTGAACACTGAAGCTTTCTTT	CASSDKTRLNTEAFF	TRBV5-4	NA	few	TRBJ1-1
TGTGCCAGTAGTTCCCCCCCGGGACAGAATTTTGCAACTAATGAAAAACTGTTTTTT	CASSSPPGQNFATNEKLFF	TRBV19	TRBD1	NA	TRBJ1-4
TGCAGCGTAGAGTCGGCTAACTATGGCTACACCTTC	CSVESANYGYTF	TRBV29-1	NA	NA	TRBJ1-2
TGTGCCACCAGTGACCCGAGGGACAGTCAAGAGACCCAGTACTTC	CATSDPRDSQETQYF	TRBV24-1	TRBD1	NA	TRBJ2-5
TGTGCCTGGATACAGGGGCCTGGAAACACCATATATTTT	CAWIQGPGNTIYF	TRBV30	TRBD1	NA	TRBJ1-3
TGTGCCAGCAGCCAAGAGGCGGGACAGGGGCCCGAGCAGTACTTC	CASSQEAGQGPEQYF	TRBV4-2	TRBD1	few	TRBJ2-7
TGTGCCAGCAGCAATGCGGGGGTTGAACCCCAGCATTTT	CASSNAGVEPQHF	TRBV6-5	NA	NA	TRBJ1-5
TGCGCCAGCAGCTTAGGGACTAGCGGGTACAATGAGCAGTTCTTC	CASSLGTSGYNEQFF	TRBV5-1	TRBD2	NA	TRBJ2-1
TGTGCCATCAGTGAGGGGACTAGCGGGAGAACCACAGATACGCAGTATTTT	CAISEGTSGRTTDTQYF	TRBV10-3	TRBD2	NA	TRBJ2-3
TGTGCCAGCAGCTCCTCGTTTGCTGAAGCTTTCTTT	CASSSSFAEAFF	TRBV7-9	NA	NA	TRBJ1-1
TGTGCCAGCAGCTTGGGGCAGGTTTATAATTCACCCCTCCACTTT	CASSLGQVYNSPLHF	TRBV5-8	NA	NA	TRBJ1-6
TGTGCCAGCAGTATACTACAGGGGGGAGTGACTGAAGCTTTCTTT	CASSILQGGVTEAFF	TRBV6-5	TRBD1	NA	TRBJ1-1
TGTGCCAGCACCCCGCCCGTAGCTAACTATGGCTACACCTTC	CASTPPVANYGYTF	TRBV7-8	NA	NA	TRBJ1-2
TGCGCCAGCAGCCAGTTACAGGGGGCGGGAGATACGCAGTATTTT	CASSQLQGAGDTQYF	TRBV4-3	TRBD1	NA	TRBJ2-3
TGTGCCAGCAGCTTCTACGTGAGCTCTGGAAACACCATATATTTT	CASSFYVSSGNTIYF	TRBV7-2	NA	NA	TRBJ1-3
TGTGCCTGGAGATCGACAGGGGTTGTGGGTGGCTACACCTTC	CAWRSTGVVGGYTF	TRBV30	TRBD1	NA	TRBJ1-2
TGTGCCAGCAGCCCGGGACAGGGAGATTATAGATCACCCCTCCACTTT	CASSPGQGDYRSPLHF	TRBV7-2	TRBD1	NA	TRBJ1-6
TGTGCCAGCAGTTCAGGGGCCTTAGGGGGCCTCCACTTT	CASSSGALGGLHF	TRBV6-5	NA	NA	TRBJ1-6